Below, one T cell receptor beta chain is given with its context. Its cognate antigen is unknown. Trimming removed 7 bases from V and 5 bases from J; junction bases left unmatched: 8. Germline CDR1 reads MNHEY; CDR2 reads SVGAGI. CDR3 length: 13 residues. These data originate in a study of cytomegalovirus exposure and HLA in healthy donors. Study-wide findings and caveats: Overall, roughly 150 TCR beta chains were annotated as cytomegalovirus-associated.

The method was immunoSEQ multiplex PCR; TCRdb's version includes in-frame clones alone and lacks a portion of them. The sample has about 72,000 clones, 90% to 95% seen once. This chain uses TRBV6-5 with TRBJ2-7; 7 nucleotides agree with TRBD1. The specimen sequenced was PBMCs. The origin of this receptor is a woman between 18 and 29 years old in good health and CMV-seropositive. This CDR3 is CASTIPGQDEQYF. CDR3 nucleotide sequence: TGTGCCAGCACCATTCCTGGACAGGACGAGCAGTACTTC.